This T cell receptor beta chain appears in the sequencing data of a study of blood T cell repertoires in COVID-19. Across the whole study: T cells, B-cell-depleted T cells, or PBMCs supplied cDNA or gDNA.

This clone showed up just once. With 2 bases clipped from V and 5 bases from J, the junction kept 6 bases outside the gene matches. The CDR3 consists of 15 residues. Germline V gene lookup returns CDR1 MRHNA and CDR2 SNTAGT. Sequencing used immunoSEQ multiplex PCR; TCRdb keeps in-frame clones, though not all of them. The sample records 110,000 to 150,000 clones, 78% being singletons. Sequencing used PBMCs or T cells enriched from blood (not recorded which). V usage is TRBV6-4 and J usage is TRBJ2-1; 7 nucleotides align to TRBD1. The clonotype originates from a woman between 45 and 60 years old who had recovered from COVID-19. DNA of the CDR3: TGTGCCAGCAGTGACGGGCAGGGGGTTAACAATGAGCAGTTCTTC. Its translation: CASSDGQGVNNEQFF.